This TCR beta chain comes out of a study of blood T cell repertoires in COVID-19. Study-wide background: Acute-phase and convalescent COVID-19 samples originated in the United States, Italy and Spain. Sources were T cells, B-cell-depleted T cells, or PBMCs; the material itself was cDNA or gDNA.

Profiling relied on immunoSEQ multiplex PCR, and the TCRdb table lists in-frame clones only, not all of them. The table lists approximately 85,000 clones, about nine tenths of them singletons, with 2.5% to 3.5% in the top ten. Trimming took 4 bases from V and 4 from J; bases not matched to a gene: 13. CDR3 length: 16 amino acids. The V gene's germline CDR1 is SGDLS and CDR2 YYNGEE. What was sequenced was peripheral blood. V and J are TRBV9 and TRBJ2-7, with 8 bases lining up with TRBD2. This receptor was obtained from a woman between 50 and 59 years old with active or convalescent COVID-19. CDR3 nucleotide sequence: TGTGCCAGCAGCCCCTCCCTTGGGGCGGGGGGTTACGAGCAGTACTTC. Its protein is CASSPSLGAGGYEQYF.